Listed here is a single T cell receptor beta chain. These data come from a study of shared clonotypes between healthy human individuals. Clones were sequenced by immunoSEQ multiplex PCR, and TCRdb holds only the in-frame ones, with some missing. The sample carries hundreds of thousands of clones, more than 75% recorded once. Material for sequencing was PBMCs. The clonotype was recovered from a woman aged 40 to 49 in good health. Some clones in this sample may be carry-over from other donors' samples.

CDR3 residues: CASSLDRDNEQFF. CDR3 nucleotides: TGTGCCAGCAGCTTAGACAGGGACAATGAGCAGTTCTTC. The chain is built from TRBV11-3 and TRBJ2-1, with D perhaps matching TRBD1 (5 bases). CDR1 SGHNT and CDR2 YENEEA come from the germline V gene. Trimming took off 0 bases at V and 5 bases at J, with 5 bases between the two ends. This CDR3 has 13 amino acids.